This T cell receptor (beta chain) was sequenced for a study of molecular identifiers for immune sequencing clone quantification. The study, taken as a whole, reports: The share of molecules held by clones above 20 RNA copies was over 98% in effector cells and under 1% in naive cells. Highly expanded clone sizes could be underestimated through barcode sharing by identical TCR molecules.

Remarks on this clonotype: Its antigen is as yet unknown.

With listed TCR primers and previously described methods, bulk TCR libraries were prepared. One entry per CDR3 protein results from TCRdb running MiXCR on the PCR reads. The sample holds some 93,000 distinct CDR3 sequences, 21% seen once. The CD8+CD4-CCR7+CD45RA+ phenotype defined the sorted naive CD8 T cells. This CDR3 is built from 17 residues. V trimming: 0 bases; J trimming: 5 bases; junction bases outside the gene matches: 5. In germline, CDR1 is LGHNA, CDR2 YSLEER. The specimen was naive CD8+ T cells from blood, with Jurkat cell RNA spiked in. Subset: FACS-sorted CD8+CD4-CCR7+CD45RA+ naive T cells. This receptor was obtained from a human donor in good health. Some libraries in this study had Jurkat cell RNA spiked in. The rearrangement links TRBV4-3 to TRBJ2-1, with TRBD2 matching over 12 bases. The CDR3 protein is CASSQENGLAGNNEQFF. In DNA form, the CDR3 reads TGCGCCAGCAGCCAAGAAAACGGACTAGCGGGGAACAATGAGCAGTTCTTC.